These 3 T cell receptor beta chains originate from one sample sequenced in a study of cytomegalovirus exposure and HLA in healthy donors. PCR used 60 Vbeta primers and 13 Jbeta primers. Assay: immunoSEQ multiplex PCR; the TCRdb copy retains only in-frame clones and omits some. The sample carries 120,000 or so clones, approximately 84% recorded once. The sample taken for sequencing was PBMCs. These receptors came from a man aged 18 to 29 in good health and CMV-seropositive.

This clone was seen a handful of times. The V and J genes are TRBV5-4 and TRBJ2-6, with 9 bases that match TRBD1. The germline V gene has CDR1 SGHNT and CDR2 YYREEE (reference sequence). This CDR3 has 16 residues. With 0 bases clipped from V and 3 bases from J, the junction kept 1 base outside the gene matches. Here the CDR3 reads CASSLDRGLGANVLTF. The DNA for the CDR3 is TGTGCCAGCAGCTTGGACAGGGGGCTTGGGGCCAACGTCCTGACTTTC.

The chain has TRBV29-1 and TRBJ2-6; weak D call: TRBD2 (6 bases). V was clipped by 0 bases and J by 4 bases, with 13 bases between them. Looked up from germline, CDR1 is SQVTM and CDR2 is ANQGSEA. CDR3 length: 16 residues. CDR3 coding DNA: TGCAGCGTTGAAGAAACCCCTAGCGACGGGGCCAACGTCCTGACTTTC. It is translated as CSVEETPSDGANVLTF.

This chain joins TRBV6-6 and TRBJ2-2, with 9 bases identical to TRBD1. Germline lookup yields CDR1 MNHNY and CDR2 SVGAGI (reference sequence). CDR3 length: 15 amino acids. Trimming took 5 bases from V and 4 from J; bases not matched to a gene: 5. CDR3: CASSEDRGGTGELFF. CDR3 DNA sequence: TGTGCCAGCAGTGAGGACAGGGGAGGCACCGGGGAGCTGTTTTTT.